The 10 T cell receptor beta chains reported below all come from one sample, sequenced in a study of T cell responses to AZD1222 COVID-19 vaccine. Sequencing used immunoSEQ multiplex PCR; TCRdb keeps in-frame clones, though not all of them. This table holds approximately 70,000 clones, less than 85% found once. Material: peripheral blood, obtained on day 0 of AZD1222 vaccination. The receptors were gathered from an adult in good health.

V gene TRBV6-5 combines with J gene TRBJ2-7; D is undetermined. CDR1 and CDR2 from the germline V gene are MNHEY and SVGAGI. The CDR3 totals 15 residues. Trimming removed 2 bases at V and 0 bases at J, with 11 bases between. This chain's CDR3 is CASSYGSSTSYEQYF. The CDR3 DNA reads as TGTGCCAGCAGTTACGGCAGTTCGACCTCCTACGAGCAGTACTTC.

The V gene is TRBV19, the J gene TRBJ1-2, with TRBD1 matching 7 bases. The CDR3 is 14 residues long. The germline gives CDR1 LNHDA, CDR2 SQIVND (reference sequence). Trimming took 9 bases from V and 2 from J; bases not matched to a gene: 9. The CDR3 here is CASNRGEFNYGYTF. The CDR3 DNA is TGTGCCAGCAACAGGGGAGAGTTCAACTATGGCTACACCTTC.

V and J are TRBV3-1 (or the pseudogene TRBV3-2) and TRBJ1-2; the D is unclear. Germline assignment: CDR1 LGHDT and CDR2 YNNKEL (reference sequence). The CDR3 consists of 13 residues. V was cut by 0 bases and J by 8 bases, with 10 bases left in between. The CDR3: CASSQDLSVGYTF. The CDR3 nucleotides are TGTGCCAGCAGCCAAGATCTGTCAGTCGGCTACACCTTC.

The CDR3 loop reads CASSRQGRAKNIQYF. The CDR3 DNA sequence: TGTGCCAGCAGCCGACAGGGGCGGGCCAAAAACATTCAGTACTTC. The V and J genes are TRBV3-1 (or the pseudogene TRBV3-2) and TRBJ2-4, with TRBD1 matching 8 bases. Germline CDR1 LGHDT, CDR2 YNNKEL (reference sequence). The CDR3 contains 15 residues. V lost 4 bases to trimming and J lost 1 base; unmatched junction nucleotides: 3.

This CDR3 reads CASSSPPGTSNSGANVLTF. CDR3 in DNA: TGTGCCAGCAGCTCACCGCCGGGGACTTCTAACTCTGGGGCCAACGTCCTGACTTTC. This chain joins TRBV7-3 and TRBJ2-6, with a tentative D call TRBD2 (6 bases). Germline CDR1 reads SGHTA; CDR2 reads FQGTGA. Trimming removed 4 bases from V and 0 bases from J, with 19 bases in between. The CDR3 runs to 19 residues. Complete variable domain (other parts from reference TRBV7-3 and TRBJ2-6): GAGVSQTPSNKVTEKGKYVELRCDPISGHTALYWYRQSLGQGPEFLIYFQGTGAADDSGLPNDRFFAVRPEGSVSTLKIQRTERGDSAVYLCASSSPPGTSNSGANVLTFGAGSRLTVL.

Comments on this clone: Germline is not matched at one junction end, which may reflect a read error. The V and J genes are TRBV12-5 and TRBJ1-2, with D tentatively TRBD1 (5 bases). From germline, CDR1 is LGHNT and CDR2 FRNRAP. CDR3 length equals 14 residues. The CDR3: CASALSPGNYGYTF. CDR3 sequence (DNA): TGTGCTAGTGCTTTGAGTCCAGGGAACTATGGCTACACCTTC.

The rearrangement joins TRBV5-1 to TRBJ2-1; D call uncertain. From germline, CDR1 is SGHRS and CDR2 YFSETQ. CDR3 length: 13 residues. Deletions cut 2 bases from V and 7 bases from J, with 10 bases between. The CDR3, as DNA: TGCGCCAGCAGCTTTCCAGACCGGAATGAGCAGTTCTTC. This gives the protein CASSFPDRNEQFF.

This chain joins TRBV7-2 and TRBJ1-1; no firm D call. The CDR3 contains 13 residues. Trimming shortened V by 6 bases and J by 3 bases, and 11 bases separated the two germline ends. In germline, CDR1 is SGHTA, CDR2 FQGNSA. The CDR3 loop is CASSSQRDTEAFF. CDR3 sequence (DNA): TGTGCCAGCAGTTCCCAGCGGGACACTGAAGCTTTCTTT.

This clone has a count of ten or more. This chain joins TRBV5-1 and TRBJ2-7; 7 nucleotides match TRBD1. This CDR3 is 15 amino acids long. Germline trimming cut 4 bases from V and 2 bases from J; bases unmatched to any gene: 9. The germline gives CDR1 SGHRS, CDR2 YFSETQ. CDR3 in amino acids: CASSDSWDSTYEQYF. CDR3 DNA: TGCGCCAGCAGCGACTCTTGGGACAGTACCTACGAGCAGTACTTC.

This clone was seen once. The chain combines TRBV12-5 with TRBJ2-1; D is unclear. Germline V gene lookup returns CDR1 LGHNT and CDR2 FRNRAP. The CDR3 loop spans 13 amino acids. The V and J ends lost 7 bases and 0 bases respectively, with 7 bases between them. CDR3 protein: CASARSSYNEQFF. DNA of the CDR3: TGTGCTAGTGCTCGGAGCTCCTACAATGAGCAGTTCTTC.